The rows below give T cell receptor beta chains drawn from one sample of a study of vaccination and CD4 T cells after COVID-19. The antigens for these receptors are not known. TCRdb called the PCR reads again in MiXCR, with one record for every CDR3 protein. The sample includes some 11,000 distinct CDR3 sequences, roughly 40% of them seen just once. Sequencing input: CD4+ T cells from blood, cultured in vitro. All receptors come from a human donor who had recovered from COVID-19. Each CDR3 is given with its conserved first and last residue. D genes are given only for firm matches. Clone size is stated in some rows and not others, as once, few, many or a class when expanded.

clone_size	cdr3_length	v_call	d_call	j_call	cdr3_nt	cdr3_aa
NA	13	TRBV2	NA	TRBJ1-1	TGTGCCAGCAGTGACAGGGGAGTCACTGAAGCTTTCTTT	CASSDRGVTEAFF
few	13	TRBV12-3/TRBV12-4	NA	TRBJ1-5	TGTGCCAGCAGCCCGGGGAGTGTCCAGCCCCAGCATTTT	CASSPGSVQPQHF
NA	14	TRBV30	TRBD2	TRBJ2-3	TGTGCCTGGGACCGTAGCGGGGGGAGGGATACGCAGTATTTT	CAWDRSGGRDTQYF
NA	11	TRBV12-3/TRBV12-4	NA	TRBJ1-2	TGTGCCAGCAATCAGTTCGCTGGCTACACCTTC	CASNQFAGYTF
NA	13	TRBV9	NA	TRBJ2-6	TGTGCCAGCAGCGTAGTAGGTGCCAACGTCCTGACTTTC	CASSVVGANVLTF
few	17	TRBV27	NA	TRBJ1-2	TGTGCCACCTCAAGGAGAGGGGCGAAGAGGTTAACGGATGGCTACACCTTC	CATSRRGAKRLTDGYTF
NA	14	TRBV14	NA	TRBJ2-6	TGTGCCAGCAGCCAGTCTACTGGGGCCAACGTCCTGACTTTC	CASSQSTGANVLTF
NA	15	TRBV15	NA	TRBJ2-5	TGTGCCACCAGCAGAGGCAGGGGGGGGTGGGAGACCCAGTACTTC	CATSRGRGGWETQYF